The 3 T cell receptor beta chains listed next were all sequenced from one sample in a study of graft-versus-host responses after intestinal transplantation. Libraries were prepared by immunoSEQ multiplex PCR; TCRdb keeps only in-frame clonotypes and omits some of them. The sample comprises more than 80,000 clones, about 87% of which are singletons, and under 0.3% rests with the top ten. These receptors have no identified antigens. Sequenced here: unstimulated CD4+ T cells sorted from spleen or lymph node cells, sampled before transplant. The receptor source for this set is a human donor who was the organ donor for an intestinal transplant.

V and J are TRBV6-6 and TRBJ2-7; perhaps TRBD1 as D (6 bases). The V gene's germline CDR1 is MNHNY and CDR2 SVGAGI (reference sequence). Trimming removed 5 bases at V and 6 bases at J, with 8 bases between. The CDR3 runs to 11 residues. The CDR3, as DNA: TGTGCCAGCAGTCCAGGGGTCGAGCAGTACTTC. Translated, it gives CASSPGVEQYF.

This clone showed up just a few times. The chain carries TRBV30 and TRBJ1-1; D is unclear. Germline CDR1 reads GTSNPN; CDR2 reads SVGIG (reference sequence). The germline V and J ends were trimmed by 4 bases and 9 bases, with 9 bases remaining between them. There are 10 residues in the CDR3. CDR3 DNA sequence: TGTGCCTGGAATGAGGTGCAAGCTTTCTTT. Protein sequence: CAWNEVQAFF.

V gene TRBV29-1 combines with J gene TRBJ2-7; possible D gene TRBD1, 5 bases. The germline V gene has CDR1 SQVTM and CDR2 ANQGSEA. This CDR3 region has 14 residues. The germline V and J ends were trimmed by 6 bases and 5 bases, with 20 bases remaining between them. The CDR3 loop is CSVTLPGQGHEQYF. The CDR3 DNA is TGCAGCGTGACACTCCCCGGGCAGGGCCACGAGCAGTACTTC.